The rows below give T cell receptor beta chains drawn from one sample of a study of blood T cell repertoires in COVID-19. Libraries were prepared by immunoSEQ multiplex PCR; TCRdb keeps only in-frame clonotypes and omits some of them. Here the sample spans about 35,000 clones, approximately 85% being singletons. The sample comprised peripheral blood. All receptors derive from a man aged 55 to 70 with active or convalescent COVID-19. Each CDR3 is given without its conserved first and last residue.

>TRBJ2-5|TRBV27
ASSALAGGQETQY
>TRBJ2-5|TRBV11-2
ASSSRVAGLRGGETQY
>TRBJ2-3|TRBV11-3
ASSSRTRYSDTQY
>TRBJ1-2|TRBV6-2/TRBV6-3
ASSSLLQGAPSGYT
>TRBJ2-2|TRBV9
ASSVVQGITGELF
>TRBJ1-2|TRBV5-5
ASSLGRERGYT
>TRBJ2-2|TRBV20-1
SASAGQGFPGELF
>TRBJ2-5|TRBV9
ASSVAGRAQAETQY
>TRBJ1-2|TRBV7-2
ASSYSGDYGYT
>TRBJ1-1|TRBV4-1
ASSMGANTEAF
>TRBJ2-3|TRBV25-1
ASSDRLLADTQY
>TRBJ2-4|TRBV12-5
ASAPTGGENIQY
>TRBJ1-5|TRBV19
ASSIKDSLNQPQH
>TRBJ2-2|TRBV12-3/TRBV12-4
ASSLKNYELF
>TRBJ1-6|TRBV28
ASSLEQGVSPLH